This is a list of T cell receptor beta chains from one sample in a study of OX40 agonist ivuxolimab in advanced cancers. Some clones are missing from TCRdb's copy, which holds only in-frame ones; the method was immunoSEQ multiplex PCR. The data hold around 79,000 clones, with roughly 85% observed a single time. The sample was CD4+ or CD8+ T cells sorted from blood, taken in a trial of the OX40 agonist ivuxolimab. All receptors derive from an adult with an advanced solid tumor such as melanoma, head and neck, liver or kidney cancer. The CDR3 runs from the conserved cysteine through the conserved F or W. A D gene is named only where the DNA matches it firmly. Clone size appears in some rows only: once, few, many, or a class for an expanded clone.

length	V	size	J	D	DNA	CDR3
15	TRBV4-3	-	TRBJ2-5	-	TGCGCCAGCAGCCAAGACCTGGGGGCGGGGGAGACCCAGTACTTC	CASSQDLGAGETQYF
15	TRBV7-3	-	TRBJ2-3	-	TGTGCCAGCAGCTTAAGACTAGGGGGAAGAGATACGCAGTATTTT	CASSLRLGGRDTQYF
15	TRBV9	-	TRBJ1-1	-	TGTGCCAGCAGCCCCTCATGGGGGGGGAACACTGAAGCTTTCTTT	CASSPSWGGNTEAFF
13	TRBV29-1	-	TRBJ1-1	-	TGCAGCGCCGTCCGGGGGCTGAACACTGAAGCTTTCTTT	CSAVRGLNTEAFF
17	TRBV5-1	-	TRBJ2-2	TRBD1	TGCGCCAGCAGCTTGGGAATCGGACAGGGGGCGGCCGGGGAGCTGTTTTTT	CASSLGIGQGAAGELFF
13	TRBV11-2	-	TRBJ1-4	-	TGTGCCAGCAGCCCCCCGGAAAGGGAAAAACTGTTTTTT	CASSPPEREKLFF
16	TRBV5-1	-	TRBJ1-6	-	TGCGCCAGCAGCGTCTCCCGGGCGTTAGGTAATTCACCCCTCCACTTT	CASSVSRALGNSPLHF
16	TRBV19	-	TRBJ2-1	TRBD2	TGTGCCAGTAGTATAGATAGCGGGACCTCCTACAATGAGCAGTTCTTC	CASSIDSGTSYNEQFF
12	TRBV30	-	TRBJ1-2	-	TGTGCGCTAGCGGGGGGGACTGGTGGCTACACCTTC	CALAGGTGGYTF
13	TRBV11-2	-	TRBJ2-7	TRBD1	TGTGCCAGCATGAGGACAGGTTACTACGAGCAGTACTTC	CASMRTGYYEQYF
12	TRBV30	-	TRBJ1-5	-	TGTGCCTGGAGCTGGGGCGGTCAGCCCCAGCATTTT	CAWSWGGQPQHF
16	TRBV7-8	-	TRBJ1-6	-	TGTGCCAGCAGCTTACAACAGGGTGGCTATAATTCACCCCTCCACTTT	CASSLQQGGYNSPLHF
15	TRBV9	-	TRBJ2-3	-	TGTGCCAGCAGCGTAGGGAACCGGAGAGGAGATACGCAGTATTTT	CASSVGNRRGDTQYF
16	TRBV5-8	-	TRBJ2-3	TRBD2	TGTGCCAGCAGCTTGGTAGCGGGGGGCCACACAGATACGCAGTATTTT	CASSLVAGGHTDTQYF
13	TRBV30	-	TRBJ1-1	-	TGTGCCCAAGATCAGAGAATGAACACTGAAGCTTTCTTT	CAQDQRMNTEAFF
16	TRBV7-9	-	TRBJ1-2	-	TGTGCCAGCAGCTTATCACCCACAGGGTTTGGATATGGCTACACCTTC	CASSLSPTGFGYGYTF
13	TRBV27	-	TRBJ1-1	-	TGTGCCAGCAGTTTCGGGGCTGGCTTGCAAACTTTCTTT	CASSFGAGLQTFF
14	TRBV6-1	-	TRBJ2-1	-	TGTGCCTGGGGGGGGCAGGGCGGGGCCACGGAGCAGTTCTTC	CAWGGQGGATEQFF
17	TRBV9	-	TRBJ2-3	-	TGTGCCAGCAGCGGACGTTGGGCCCACAATCGCACAGATACGCAGTATTTT	CASSGRWAHNRTDTQYF
13	TRBV29-1	-	TRBJ1-1	-	TGCAGCGTTGACTTCGGGGGTCTCACTGAAGCTTTCTTT	CSVDFGGLTEAFF
15	TRBV28	-	TRBJ1-4	TRBD1	TGTGCCAGCAGTTCACCGGGACAGGGTGATGAAAAACTGTTTTTT	CASSSPGQGDEKLFF
15	TRBV10-3	-	TRBJ2-5	TRBD1	TGTGCCATCAGTGGGGGGACAGACCAACAAGAGACCCAGTACTTC	CAISGGTDQQETQYF
14	TRBV5-6	-	TRBJ2-1	-	TGTGCCAGCAGCCCCGGGACCATCTACAATGAGCAGTTCTTC	CASSPGTIYNEQFF
15	TRBV5-1	-	TRBJ2-7	-	TGCGCCAGCAGCCTCACCCAACCGTCCCGATCCGAGCAGTACTTC	CASSLTQPSRSEQYF
14	TRBV4-1	-	TRBJ1-5	-	TGCGCCAGCAGCCAAGAGGAAGTGGATCAGCCCCAGCATTTT	CASSQEEVDQPQHF
15	TRBV4-3	-	TRBJ2-3	-	TGCGCCAGCAGCCAACGGGGGGCGGGCACAGATACGCAGTATTTT	CASSQRGAGTDTQYF
15	TRBV6-5	-	TRBJ1-3	-	TGTGCCAGCAGCCCGACAGCTAGCTCTGGAAACACCATATATTTT	CASSPTASSGNTIYF
15	TRBV4-3	once	TRBJ1-4	TRBD1	TGCGCCAGCAGCCAAAACTCGCAGGGGGGGGACAATCTGTTTTTT	CASSQNSQGGDNLFF
18	TRBV4-1	-	TRBJ2-5	TRBD2	TGCGCCAGCAGCCAAGAAGCTAGCGGGTCGTTAGGTCGGGGGACCCAGTACTTC	CASSQEASGSLGRGTQYF
14	TRBV18	-	TRBJ2-7	-	TGTGCCAGCTCACCCGGGAGAAGTACCTACGAGCAGTACTTC	CASSPGRSTYEQYF
11	TRBV2	-	TRBJ2-7	-	TGTGCCAGCAGTCAACTGGGCGAGCAGTACTTC	CASSQLGEQYF
16	TRBV7-2	-	TRBJ2-3	-	TGTGCCAGCAGCTTAGCGGCCAGGGGTTGGGGAGATACGCAGTATTTT	CASSLAARGWGDTQYF
13	TRBV4-2	-	TRBJ2-7	-	TGTGCCAGCAGCCAAACCCTATTGGACGAGCAGTACTTC	CASSQTLLDEQYF
14	TRBV30	-	TRBJ1-1	-	TGTGCCTGGAACGGGAGGGAGGAGGTCACTGAAGCTTTCTTT	CAWNGREEVTEAFF
14	TRBV7-2	-	TRBJ2-5	-	TGTGCCAGCAGCTTGGCAGGGTCCCAAGAGACCCAGTACTTC	CASSLAGSQETQYF
15	TRBV4-2	once	TRBJ2-1	TRBD2	TGTGCCAGCAGCCAAACTAGCGTTAATTACAATGAGCAGTTCTTC	CASSQTSVNYNEQFF
14	TRBV27	once	TRBJ2-2	-	TGTGCCAGCTCGACAGTGGTGAACACCGGGGAGCTGTTTTTT	CASSTVVNTGELFF
15	TRBV4-1	-	TRBJ2-5	TRBD1	TGCGCCAGCAGCCAAGCCCGGGACAGCCAAGAGACCCAGTACTTC	CASSQARDSQETQYF
13	TRBV6-1	-	TRBJ2-7	TRBD1	TGTGCCAGCAAAACGGGACAGGGCTACGAGCAGTACTTC	CASKTGQGYEQYF
14	TRBV18	-	TRBJ2-7	-	TGTGCCAGCTCACCACAGGGGATTTCGGGCGAGCAGTACTTC	CASSPQGISGEQYF
13	TRBV10-2	-	TRBJ2-3	-	TGCGCCAGCAGAGGGGCTGGCACAGATACGCAGTATTTT	CASRGAGTDTQYF
13	TRBV7-3	-	TRBJ2-3	TRBD1	TGTGCCAGCAGTACAGGGGTCTCAGATACGCAGTATTTT	CASSTGVSDTQYF
11	TRBV6-1	-	TRBJ2-1	-	TGTGCCAGCAGTGTAGTGAATGAGCAGTTCTTC	CASSVVNEQFF
13	TRBV6-4	few	TRBJ1-2	TRBD1	TGTGCCAGCAGACAGGGGGTCGGCTATGGCTACACCTTC	CASRQGVGYGYTF
18	TRBV5-4	-	TRBJ1-2	-	TGTGCCAGCAGCTCCGGGGGGGAGCGAAAGGGAATTAACTATGGCTACACCTTC	CASSSGGERKGINYGYTF
13	TRBV5-1	-	TRBJ1-6	TRBD1	TGCGCCAGCAGGGGACAGGGGGATTCACCCCTCCACTTT	CASRGQGDSPLHF
17	TRBV7-2	-	TRBJ2-7	TRBD2	TGTGCCAGCAGCTTAGTAGTACTAGCGGGGGGGCACAGCGAGCAGTACTTC	CASSLVVLAGGHSEQYF
14	TRBV27	-	TRBJ1-4	-	TGTGCCAGCAACCATGGACAGCCTAATGAAAAACTGTTTTTT	CASNHGQPNEKLFF
15	TRBV6-5	-	TRBJ1-4	TRBD1	TGTGCCAGCAGCCAGACAGGGGGCGCGAATGAAAAACTGTTTTTT	CASSQTGGANEKLFF
15	TRBV4-3	-	TRBJ1-2	-	TGCGCCAGCAGCCAAGAGCCCGGTCTCGGCTATGGCTACACCTTC	CASSQEPGLGYGYTF
15	TRBV27	-	TRBJ1-5	-	TGTGCCAGCAGTTTAGGGGGTATGAGCAATCAGCCCCAGCATTTT	CASSLGGMSNQPQHF
17	TRBV27	-	TRBJ2-2	TRBD1	TGTGCCAGCAGTGCCAATTTCAGGGGGCAAGGCACCGGGGAGCTGTTTTTT	CASSANFRGQGTGELFF
16	TRBV5-1	-	TRBJ2-1	TRBD2	TGCGCCAGCAGCTTGGGAGGCGGGGGGAGTTACAATGAGCAGTTCTTC	CASSLGGGGSYNEQFF
17	TRBV2	-	TRBJ2-1	-	TGTGCCAGCAGTCAAAACTTACTAGCAAGTTCTTACAATGAGCAGTTCTTC	CASSQNLLASSYNEQFF
17	TRBV5-6	-	TRBJ2-2	TRBD1	TGTGCCAGCACCGATGCTAGACAGGGCCCTACCCCCGGGGAGCTGTTTTTT	CASTDARQGPTPGELFF
13	TRBV2	-	TRBJ2-1	-	TGTGCCAGCAGTGAAGTGGGAACAGGCAGGAAGTTCTTC	CASSEVGTGRKFF